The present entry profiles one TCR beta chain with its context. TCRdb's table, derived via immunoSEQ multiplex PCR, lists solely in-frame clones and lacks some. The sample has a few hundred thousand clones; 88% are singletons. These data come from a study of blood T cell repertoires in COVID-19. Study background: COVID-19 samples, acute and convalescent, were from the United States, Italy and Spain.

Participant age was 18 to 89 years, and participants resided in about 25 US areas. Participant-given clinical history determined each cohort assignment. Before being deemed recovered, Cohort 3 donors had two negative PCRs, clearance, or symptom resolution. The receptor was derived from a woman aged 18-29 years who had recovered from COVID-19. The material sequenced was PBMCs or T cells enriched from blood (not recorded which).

For the CDR3, the DNA is TGTGCCACCAGTGACCCTAGCGGAAAGAACACCGGGGAGCTGTTTTTT. This codes for CATSDPSGKNTGELFF. The gene calls are TRBV24-1 and TRBJ2-2, with TRBD2 matching 7 bases. The germline gives CDR1 KGHDR, CDR2 SFDVKD. Trimming removed 4 bases from V and 1 base from J; junction bases left unmatched: 5. The CDR3 runs 16 residues.